Below, 29 T cell receptor beta chains from the same sample are listed, as sequenced in a study of response to subunit inactivated influenza vaccine. TCRdb reanalysed the RT-PCR reads using MiXCR and keeps one entry per CDR3 protein. The data hold 550,000 to 650,000 distinct CDR3 sequences, with about 10% observed a single time. Sequenced here: PBMCs from blood, sampled on the day of vaccination. These receptors all come from a man aged 45-65 years who received an inactivated influenza vaccine.

The sample holds many counts of this clonotype. J is TRBJ2-7 and V is TRBV20-1; unclear D gene. The CDR3 spans 9 residues. Germline lookup yields CDR1 DFQATT and CDR2 SNEGSKA (reference sequence). Trimming took 4 bases from V and 9 from J, leaving 7 bases between them. CDR3 DNA: TGCAGTGCTAATCCGGGGCAGTACTTC. Translating it yields CSANPGQYF.

There are many counts of this clonotype. The chain combines TRBV7-2 with TRBJ2-7, with 12 nucleotides matching TRBD2. Germline-derived CDR1 and CDR2 are SGHTA and FQGNSA. This CDR3 region has 16 residues. Losses at the gene ends were 1 base for V and 5 bases for J; bases not matched to a gene: 6. CDR3 sequence reads: CASSLGLAGGLNEQYF. The CDR3 DNA reads as TGTGCCAGCAGCTTAGGTCTAGCGGGAGGGCTCAACGAGCAGTACTTC.

This clonotype was detected a few times. The chain combines TRBV15 with TRBJ1-2; possibly TRBD1 for D (6 bases). CDR1 LNHNV and CDR2 YYDKDF come from the germline V gene (reference sequence). Trimming stripped 0 bases from V and 5 bases from J, with 13 bases between. CDR3 length: 15 residues. The DNA for the CDR3 is TGTGCCACCAGCAGAGATAGCGCAGGGGTTTATGGCTACACCTTC. It translates to CATSRDSAGVYGYTF.

The sample holds many counts of this clonotype. The gene calls are TRBV2 and TRBJ1-2; D remains unclear. V was trimmed by 2 bases and J by 2 bases, leaving 0 bases between them. Germline loops: CDR1 SNHLY, CDR2 FYNNEI. The CDR3 contains 11 residues. The CDR3 nucleotides are TGTGCCAGCAGTGAAAACTATGGCTACACCTTC. Its protein product is CASSENYGYTF.

The gene calls are TRBV4-1 and TRBJ2-1; 9 bases align to TRBD2. The trim removed 1 base at V and 9 bases at J, leaving 7 bases unmatched. CDR1 MGHRA and CDR2 YSYEKL come from the germline V gene. The CDR3 is made up of 15 amino acids. CDR3 bases: TGCGCCAGCAGCCAAGTCGGCGGGGGGGCAGCTGAGCAGTTCTTC. Amino acid sequence: CASSQVGGGAAEQFF.

J is TRBJ2-7 and V is TRBV18, with 12 bases aligning to TRBD2. The CDR3 covers 16 residues. Per the germline V gene, CDR1 is KGHSH and CDR2 is LQKENI. With 6 bases clipped from V and 9 bases from J, the junction kept 15 bases outside the gene matches. CDR3 in DNA: TGTGCCAGCTCCCCCCGCGGGCTAGCGGGAGGGCAACGGCAGTACTTC. As protein: CASSPRGLAGGQRQYF.

This chain uses TRBV5-1 with TRBJ2-3, with a weak D call TRBD1 (5 bases). The CDR3 is made up of 17 amino acids. Germline assignment: CDR1 SGHRS and CDR2 YFSETQ. Trimming removed 4 bases at V and 0 bases at J, with 18 bases between. CDR3 DNA: TGCGCCAGCAGCAGAACGACAGAAGCCTTAAGCACAGATACGCAGTATTTT. Translated: CASSRTTEALSTDTQYF.

This clonotype came up a few times. The V and J genes are TRBV29-1 and TRBJ2-3; D is possibly TRBD2 (6 bases). The CDR3 spans 13 residues. Between the trimmed V and J ends, which lost 6 bases and 7 bases, there was a span of 17 bases. CDR1 and CDR2 from the germline V gene are SQVTM and ANQGSEA. The CDR3 region has the DNA TGCAGCGTGGCGGACACCGCGGGGTATACGCAGTATTTT. Its protein is CSVADTAGYTQYF.

CDR3 DNA sequence: TGTGCCAGCAGCCTTGCGGCGGCAGATACGCAGTATTTT. Protein sequence: CASSLAAADTQYF. The V call is TRBV25-1, the J call TRBJ2-3; D is unresolved. The CDR3 consists of 13 residues. Germline V gives CDR1 MGHDK, CDR2 SYGVNS. Trimming removed 6 bases at V and 4 bases at J, with 11 bases between.

The V and J genes are TRBV6-1 and TRBJ1-6; possibly TRBD1 for D (6 bases). This CDR3 region has 14 residues. Looked up from germline, CDR1 is MNHNS and CDR2 is SASEGT. V was trimmed by 9 bases and J by 7 bases, leaving 16 bases between them. The CDR3 protein is CASMRGAKNSPLHF. The DNA for the CDR3 is TGTGCCAGTATGCGGGGGGCGAAAAATTCACCCCTCCACTTT.

This clonotype was observed a handful of times. The V gene is TRBV10-3, the J gene TRBJ2-3; no reliable D call. V lost 8 bases and J 0 bases, leaving 6 bases between the germline ends. The CDR3 extends over 12 amino acids. Germline V gene sequence: CDR1 ENHRY, CDR2 SYGVKD. The chain's CDR3 is CAIAESTDTQYF. The CDR3 DNA reads as TGTGCCATCGCGGAAAGCACAGATACGCAGTATTTT.

The chain carries TRBV5-6 and TRBJ2-7; D possibly matches TRBD1 or TRBD2 (5 bases each). Trimming removed 0 bases from V and 2 bases from J, with 12 bases in between. Germline CDR1 is SGHDT and CDR2 is YYEEEE. CDR3 length: 15 amino acids. The CDR3 sequence: CASSLGRGSPYEQYF. The CDR3 DNA reads TGTGCCAGCAGCTTGGGCCGGGGCTCACCCTACGAGCAGTACTTC.

CDR3 coding DNA: TGCGCCAGCAGCTTGACAGGGAGGGAGTCCTACGAGCAGTACTTC. Protein sequence: CASSLTGRESYEQYF. The chain is built from TRBV5-1 and TRBJ2-7; tentative D call: TRBD2 (7 bases). Between the trimmed V and J ends, which lost 1 base and 1 base, there was a span of 12 bases. CDR1 SGHRS and CDR2 YFSETQ come from the germline V gene. The CDR3 totals 15 residues.

The chain has TRBV28 and TRBJ1-3; D remains unclear. Trimming pared 3 bases from V and 4 bases from J, leaving 13 bases between. Germline V gene lookup returns CDR1 MDHEN and CDR2 SYDVKM. The CDR3 sequence is 15 residues long. CDR3 sequence reads: CASSLTWTSGNTIYF. Written as DNA, the CDR3 is TGTGCCAGCAGTTTGACTTGGACCTCCGGAAACACCATATATTTT.

J is TRBJ2-7 and V is TRBV5-6, with D uncertain. The V and J ends lost 0 bases and 0 bases respectively, with 16 bases between them. Per the germline V gene, CDR1 is SGHDT and CDR2 is YYEEEE. The CDR3 runs to 17 residues. The CDR3 DNA sequence: TGTGCCAGCAGCTTGGAAATGGCGGACGGATTCTCCTACGAGCAGTACTTC. Its translation: CASSLEMADGFSYEQYF.

Ten or more counts support this clonotype. This chain links TRBV10-3 with TRBJ1-1; D possibly corresponds to TRBD1 (5 bases). In germline, CDR1 is ENHRY, CDR2 SYGVKD. CDR3 size: 13 residues. The ends were cut back, 2 bases at V and 2 bases at J, with 6 bases in the middle. CDR3 sequence: CAISERGNTEAFF. The CDR3 DNA follows: TGTGCCATCAGTGAGAGGGGTAACACTGAAGCTTTCTTT.

This clonotype showed up just a few times. The J gene is TRBJ2-7, the V gene TRBV11-1; D possibly corresponds to TRBD1 (5 bases). The length of the CDR3 is 19 residues. In germline, CDR1 is SGHAT, CDR2 FQDESV (reference sequence). Trimming removed 0 bases from V and 4 bases from J, with 25 bases in between. The CDR3 spells CASSLAGSTRGRSGYEQYF. DNA for the CDR3: TGTGCCAGCAGCTTAGCGGGTTCCACAAGGGGCCGATCGGGTTACGAGCAGTACTTC.

There are a few counts of this clonotype. The chain uses TRBV6-5 and TRBJ2-3; 9 positions agree with TRBD2. V gave up 0 bases and J gave up 4 bases; unmatched junction bases: 2. Germline V gene lookup returns CDR1 MNHEY and CDR2 SVGAGI. The CDR3 extends over 15 amino acids. The CDR3 region is CASSYSSGSSDTQYF. CDR3 nucleotides: TGTGCCAGCAGTTACTCTAGCGGGAGTTCAGATACGCAGTATTTT.

This clonotype has more than one count but fewer than ten. The chain joins TRBV4-3 to TRBJ2-2, with 8 positions matching TRBD2. This CDR3 region has 16 residues. CDR1 is LGHNA and CDR2 is YSLEER in the germline V gene. V was pared by 3 bases and J by 10 bases, with 13 bases of the junction left unmatched. CDR3 residues: CASSQDGTRRFLELFF. The CDR3 DNA follows: TGCGCCAGCAGCCAGGACGGGACTAGAAGGTTTCTGGAGCTGTTTTTT.

There are many counts of this clonotype. The chain combines TRBV18 with TRBJ2-2; D unresolved. The ends were cut back, 4 bases at V and 5 bases at J, with 8 bases in the middle. The CDR3 length is 13 residues. Germline V gene data show CDR1 as KGHSH and CDR2 as LQKENI. The CDR3 coding sequence is TGTGCCAGCTCACTTGGGGATACCGGGGAGCTGTTTTTT. It translates to CASSLGDTGELFF.

This sequence joins TRBV2 and TRBJ1-5; D remains ambiguous. The CDR3 sequence is 14 residues long. In germline, CDR1 is SNHLY, CDR2 FYNNEI. The V end lost 4 bases, the J end lost 11 bases, and 18 bases lay between the germline ends. In nucleotides, the CDR3 is TGTGCCAGCAGTGTGGCCAGGCGGGAATGGACCCAGCATTTT. Translation gives CASSVARREWTQHF.

There are a few counts of this clonotype. This chain uses TRBV29-1 with TRBJ2-5; TRBD1 or TRBD2 may be the D gene (5 bases each). The V end lost 2 bases, the J end lost 0 bases, and 16 bases lay between the germline ends. The CDR3 runs 16 residues. Germline V gene sequence: CDR1 SQVTM, CDR2 ANQGSEA. The CDR3 DNA sequence: TGCAGCGTTGAATTATGGGACGGGGAGTACCAAGAGACCCAGTACTTC. Protein product: CSVELWDGEYQETQYF.

The rearrangement joins TRBV7-6 to TRBJ2-7; D is perhaps TRBD1 (5 bases). Per germline, CDR1 SGHVS and CDR2 FNYEAQ. Deletions cut 2 bases from V and 5 bases from J, with 19 bases between. This CDR3 is 16 amino acids long. The CDR3 spells CASSLRFCDSRDEQYF. The CDR3 DNA is TGTGCCAGCAGCTTACGGTTCTGCGACAGTCGGGACGAGCAGTACTTC.

In its sample, this clonotype was seen a few times. V and J are TRBV30 and TRBJ2-5, with D possibly being TRBD1 (5 bases). CDR3 length: 13 residues. The germline V gene encodes CDR1 GTSNPN and CDR2 SVGIG (reference sequence). Deletions cut 2 bases from V and 4 bases from J, with 11 bases between. The CDR3 is CAWSLHQGETQYF. The CDR3 DNA reads TGTGCCTGGAGTCTTCATCAGGGAGAGACCCAGTACTTC.

This clonotype was detected many times. This chain joins TRBV6-1 and TRBJ1-6, with 7 positions matching TRBD1. The CDR3 totals 14 residues. V dropped 6 bases and J dropped 7; count of bases not matched to a gene: 6. From germline, CDR1 is MNHNS and CDR2 SASEGT. The CDR3 nucleotides are TGTGCCAGCAGCTCTGACAGGGACAATTCACCCCTCCACTTT. It encodes CASSSDRDNSPLHF.

On this clonotype itself: A much larger clone lies a single base off, so this may be a read error. The V and J genes are TRBV20-1 and TRBJ2-7; weak D call: TRBD2 (5 bases). The germline V gene encodes CDR1 DFQATT and CDR2 SNEGSKA (reference sequence). This CDR3 spans 13 amino acids. The CDR3 is CGAEGLGHYEQYF. The CDR3 DNA is TGCGGTGCTGAAGGACTGGGCCACTACGAGCAGTACTTC.

This clonotype was counted a few times. V is TRBV5-1 and J is TRBJ2-1, with D possibly being TRBD2 (6 bases). V lost 7 bases and J 5 bases, leaving 22 bases between the germline ends. Germline-derived CDR1 and CDR2 are SGHRS and YFSETQ. The CDR3 consists of 16 residues. The DNA for the CDR3 is TGCGCCAGCTCCAGACTAGGTGGCAACCTTGACAATGAGCAGTTCTTC. Its translation is CASSRLGGNLDNEQFF.

This clonotype turned up a few times. The J gene is TRBJ1-1, the V gene TRBV6-4; D unclear. This CDR3 contains 14 residues. Trimming left V 0 bases short and J 3 bases short, with 8 bases between. Germline V CDR1 and CDR2: MRHNA, SNTAGT. The CDR3 is CASSDSPGDTEAFF. The CDR3 DNA sequence: TGTGCCAGCAGTGACTCGCCCGGGGACACTGAAGCTTTCTTT.

There are many counts of this clonotype. The chain couples TRBV7-9 to TRBJ2-1; perhaps D is TRBD1 or TRBD2 (5 bases each). V was trimmed by 5 bases and J by 11 bases, leaving 10 bases between them. The CDR3 covers 11 residues. CDR1 SEHNR and CDR2 FQNEAQ come from the germline V gene (reference sequence). CDR3 residues: CASSEGTKQFF. The CDR3 DNA follows: TGTGCCAGCAGCGAAGGGACCAAGCAGTTCTTC.